Listed here are 30 T cell receptor beta chains from one sample, sequenced in a study of cytomegalovirus exposure and HLA in healthy donors. PCR used 60 Vbeta primers and 13 Jbeta primers. Assay used: immunoSEQ multiplex PCR; TCRdb lists only in-frame clones, some missing. The profile covers about 130,000 clones, with 70% to 85% appearing a single time and under 3% taken by the ten largest. What was sequenced was PBMCs. All receptors come from a woman aged 55-69 years in good health and CMV-seropositive.

The chain joins TRBV27 to TRBJ1-2, with 10 bases lining up with TRBD1. The CDR3 is 14 amino acids. Unmatched junction bases numbered 8, after V lost 7 bases and J lost 6 bases. The V gene's germline CDR1 is MNHEY and CDR2 SMNVEV (reference sequence). The chain's CDR3 is CASNKPGTGDGYTF. CDR3 coding DNA: TGTGCCAGCAATAAGCCCGGGACAGGGGATGGCTACACCTTC.

This clone was seen only a few times. The chain is built from TRBV20-1 and TRBJ2-7; the D gene is possibly TRBD2 (6 bases). V was shortened by 3 bases and J by 7 bases, with 7 bases between the two germline ends. Germline lookup yields CDR1 DFQATT and CDR2 SNEGSKA (reference sequence). The CDR3 length is 10 residues. As DNA, the CDR3 is TGCAGTGCTAGGGAGGGGGAGCAGTACTTC. Its protein is CSAREGEQYF.

This chain connects TRBV7-9 to TRBJ2-7, with 10 bases identical to TRBD1. V was pared by 5 bases and J by 3 bases, with 10 bases of the junction left unmatched. The CDR3 totals 16 residues. Germline values: CDR1 SEHNR, CDR2 FQNEAQ (reference sequence). The CDR3: CASSSVRDRGGYEQYF. CDR3 nucleotide sequence: TGTGCCAGCAGCAGCGTCCGGGACAGGGGCGGCTACGAGCAGTACTTC.

The CDR3 loop is CATSTEVARAPLHF. The DNA for the CDR3 is TGTGCCACCAGCACCGAAGTAGCGCGGGCCCCCCTCCACTTT. The chain employs TRBV15 and TRBJ1-6; unclear D gene. The CDR3 is 14 residues long. Germline loops: CDR1 LNHNV, CDR2 YYDKDF (reference sequence). Trimming took 4 bases from V and 13 from J, leaving 17 bases between them.

The chain recombines TRBV7-6 with TRBJ2-1; 10 bases line up with TRBD2. From germline, CDR1 is SGHVS and CDR2 FNYEAQ. The CDR3 runs to 15 residues. V shed 0 bases and J 8 bases; nucleotides not matched to a gene: 4. CDR3 protein: CASSLAAGGSDEQFF. Here the CDR3 DNA reads TGTGCCAGCAGCTTAGCAGCGGGGGGGTCTGATGAGCAGTTCTTC.

This clone was seen more than once but under ten times. In DNA, the CDR3 is TGCGCCAGCAGCACGGGGGGGTCTGGAAACACCATATATTTT. This sequence encodes CASSTGGSGNTIYF. The chain combines TRBV5-1 with TRBJ1-3, with D perhaps matching TRBD1 (5 bases). V shed 4 bases and J shed 1 base, with 9 bases lying between them. Germline V CDR1 and CDR2: SGHRS, YFSETQ. There are 14 residues in the CDR3. Full variable domain (rest looked up from reference TRBV5-1 and TRBJ1-3): KAGVTQTPRYLIKTRGQQVTLSCSPISGHRSVSWYQQTPGQGLQFLFEYFSETQRNKGNFPGRFSGRQFSNSRSEMNVSTLELGDSALYLCASSTGGSGNTIYFGEGSWLTVV.

This rearrangement joins TRBV7-6 to TRBJ2-3; D unresolved. The V end lost 2 bases, the J end lost 2 bases, and 5 bases lay between the germline ends. The CDR3 is made up of 13 amino acids. The V gene's germline CDR1 is SGHVS and CDR2 FNYEAQ. The DNA of the CDR3 is TGTGCCAGCAGCTTATCTCCCACAGATACGCAGTATTTT. Translation gives CASSLSPTDTQYF.

This clone was seen more than once but under ten times. V is TRBV25-1 and J is TRBJ1-5, with D maybe TRBD1 (5 bases). The germline V gene encodes CDR1 MGHDK and CDR2 SYGVNS. Trimming shortened V by 5 bases and J by 2 bases, and 7 bases separated the two germline ends. There are 13 residues in the CDR3. DNA of the CDR3: TGTGCCAGCAGTATGGGGCGCAATCAGCCCCAGCATTTT. Translation: CASSMGRNQPQHF.

The J gene is TRBJ2-1, the V gene TRBV19; 9 bases agree with TRBD1. Germline V gives CDR1 LNHDA, CDR2 SQIVND (reference sequence). The CDR3 covers 11 residues. Unmatched junction bases numbered 3, after V lost 9 bases and J lost 9 bases. The CDR3 loop reads CASLTGGEQFF. The CDR3 coding sequence is TGTGCCAGCTTGACAGGGGGTGAGCAGTTCTTC.

The chain's CDR3 is CASAGAFSYNEQFF. The DNA for the CDR3 is TGTGCCAGCGCGGGGGCTTTCTCCTACAATGAGCAGTTCTTC. The chain carries TRBV7-9 and TRBJ2-1; tentative D call: TRBD2 (7 bases). In germline, CDR1 is SEHNR, CDR2 FQNEAQ (reference sequence). Trimming removed 8 bases at V and 0 bases at J, with 11 bases between. The CDR3 length is 14 residues. The variable domain in full, completed from reference TRBV7-9 and TRBJ2-1, reads DTGVSQNPRHKITKRGQNVTFRCDPISEHNRLYWYRQTLGQGPEFLTYFQNEAQLEKSRLLSDRFSAERPKGSFSTLEIQRTEQGDSAMYLCASAGAFSYNEQFFGPGTRLTVL.

This clone appeared a few times. This chain joins TRBV7-3 and TRBJ1-1; D unclear. The CDR3 has 15 residues. With 5 bases removed from V and 4 bases from J, the gap between germline ends came to 17 bases. Germline CDR1 is SGHTA and CDR2 is FQGTGA. DNA of the CDR3: TGTGCCAGCAGCGGTAGCGGAGTTGGGGTCACTGAAGCTTTCTTT. It codes for CASSGSGVGVTEAFF.

V and J are TRBV7-8 and TRBJ1-2; TRBD1 might be the D (6 bases). Germline lookup yields CDR1 SGHVS and CDR2 FQNEAQ. The CDR3 has 15 residues. V was clipped by 1 base and J by 3 bases, with 12 bases between them. The CDR3 sequence: CASSLDGDNYYGYTF. The CDR3 DNA reads as TGTGCCAGCAGCTTAGACGGGGACAATTACTATGGCTACACCTTC.

The chain has TRBV5-4 and TRBJ2-7, with D tentatively TRBD1 (6 bases). This CDR3 is built from 14 residues. Deletions cut 3 bases from V and 2 bases from J, with 12 bases between. Germline loops: CDR1 SGHNT, CDR2 YYREEE (reference sequence). Here the CDR3 reads CASSSPTGAYEQYF. DNA for the CDR3: TGTGCCAGCAGCTCCCCGACAGGCGCCTACGAGCAGTACTTC.

This clone appeared a few times. V and J are TRBV6-1 and TRBJ1-2; D not resolved. The germline gives CDR1 MNHNS, CDR2 SASEGT. The CDR3 is made up of 12 amino acids. Trimming took 11 bases from V and 2 from J, leaving 12 bases between them. The CDR3 protein is CALTRVNYGYTF. CDR3 nucleotides: TGTGCCCTTACGAGGGTAAACTATGGCTACACCTTC.

This clone was counted a single time. This rearrangement joins TRBV6-5 to TRBJ2-1; 8 nucleotides agree with TRBD1. The CDR3 consists of 14 residues. Unmatched junction bases numbered 4, after V lost 5 bases and J lost 4 bases. Germline assignment: CDR1 MNHEY and CDR2 SVGAGI. The CDR3 bases are TGTGCCAGCAGTAGGGGACAGGCATACAATGAGCAGTTCTTC. Its translation: CASSRGQAYNEQFF.

The chain has TRBV5-4 and TRBJ1-5; 9 positions agree with TRBD1. Per the germline V gene, CDR1 is SGHNT and CDR2 is YYREEE (reference sequence). CDR3 size: 17 residues. Trimming took 3 bases from V and 2 from J; bases not matched to a gene: 9. The CDR3 spells CASSSGTGKVGNQPQHF. As DNA, the CDR3 is TGTGCCAGCAGCTCCGGGACAGGGAAGGTTGGCAATCAGCCCCAGCATTTT.

This clone has more than one count but fewer than ten. The gene calls are TRBV5-1 and TRBJ1-5, with D possibly being TRBD1 (5 bases). The CDR3 contains 16 residues. Trimming stripped 0 bases from V and 0 bases from J, with 10 bases between. Germline V lookup: CDR1 SGHRS, CDR2 YFSETQ. CDR3 sequence (DNA): TGCGCCAGCAGCTTGGAAGGGGTTTATAGCAATCAGCCCCAGCATTTT. It codes for CASSLEGVYSNQPQHF.

The chain is built from TRBV19 and TRBJ1-1, with 10 bases matching TRBD1. CDR1 is LNHDA, CDR2 SQIVND, per germline (reference sequence). The V and J ends lost 4 bases and 4 bases, in that order; junction bases with no gene match: 3. CDR3 length: 14 residues. In DNA form, the CDR3 reads TGTGCCAGTAGTAGGGACAGGGGCTTCACTGAAGCTTTCTTT. Translating it yields CASSRDRGFTEAFF.

The V call is TRBV5-6, the J call TRBJ1-3; D unresolved. The germline V gene encodes CDR1 SGHDT and CDR2 YYEEEE. Trimming removed 1 base from V and 1 base from J, with 12 bases in between. The CDR3 extends over 16 amino acids. The CDR3 spells CASSLRAAKSGNTIYF. The CDR3 nucleotides are TGTGCCAGCAGCTTGCGAGCGGCGAAGTCTGGAAACACCATATATTTT.

A few counts support this clone. The chain has TRBV9 and TRBJ1-1; D might be TRBD1 (5 bases). Trimming cost V 3 bases and J 7 bases, with 13 bases left between them. The CDR3 has 13 residues. Germline CDR1 SGDLS, CDR2 YYNGEE. The CDR3 sequence: CASSAGQRDEAFF. For the CDR3, the DNA is TGTGCCAGCAGCGCTGGACAACGCGATGAAGCTTTCTTT.

CDR3 protein: CATSRAGQYPYF. The CDR3 DNA is TGTGCCACCAGCAGAGCTGGACAGTATCCGTACTTC. The rearrangement links TRBV15 to TRBJ2-7; D may be TRBD1 (6 bases). Trimming cost V 1 base and J 12 bases, with 13 bases left between them. This CDR3 is built from 12 residues. Germline loops: CDR1 LNHNV, CDR2 YYDKDF (reference sequence).

The rearrangement links TRBV7-3 to TRBJ1-1, with D perhaps TRBD1 (6 bases). Germline V gene lookup returns CDR1 SGHTA and CDR2 FQGTGA. The CDR3 sequence is 14 residues long. Trimming took 5 bases from V and 0 from J, leaving 10 bases between them. The CDR3 here is CASSPGAMNTEAFF. In DNA form, the CDR3 reads TGTGCCAGCAGCCCAGGGGCGATGAACACTGAAGCTTTCTTT.

This clone was counted ten times or more. CDR3 amino acids: CASSFSGGDYNEQFF. The CDR3 region has the DNA TGTGCCAGCAGCTTTAGCGGGGGAGACTACAATGAGCAGTTCTTC. This chain joins TRBV7-8 and TRBJ2-1, with 9 bases aligning to TRBD2. This CDR3 contains 15 residues. CDR1 is SGHVS and CDR2 is FQNEAQ in the germline V gene. V gave up 3 bases and J gave up 3 bases; unmatched junction bases: 3.

V gene TRBV29-1 combines with J gene TRBJ2-7; maybe TRBD1 (5 bases). This CDR3 has 13 amino acids. Trimming took off 4 bases at V and 3 bases at J, with 13 bases between the two ends. The germline V gene encodes CDR1 SQVTM and CDR2 ANQGSEA. The CDR3: CSVVIRDGYEQYF. The DNA for the CDR3 is TGCAGCGTTGTCATCAGGGATGGCTACGAGCAGTACTTC.

The gene calls are TRBV10-3 and TRBJ1-4, with D perhaps TRBD1 (6 bases). From germline, CDR1 is ENHRY and CDR2 SYGVKD. Between the trimmed V and J ends, which lost 11 bases and 0 bases, there was a span of 13 bases. CDR3 length equals 14 residues. CDR3: CAVGQFATNEKLFF. The DNA of the CDR3 is TGTGCCGTCGGACAGTTTGCAACTAATGAAAAACTGTTTTTT.

The chain joins TRBV12-5 to TRBJ1-1; 10 nucleotides align to TRBD1. V shed 1 base and J 4 bases; nucleotides not matched to a gene: 15. Germline loops: CDR1 LGHNT, CDR2 FRNRAP. CDR3 size: 19 residues. The CDR3 region has the DNA TGTGCTAGTGGTTTGGATCCCCACCAGACAGGGGGCGCATCCACTGAAGCTTTCTTT. Translated: CASGLDPHQTGGASTEAFF.

The chain uses TRBV5-6 and TRBJ2-5; D unclear. The J call may be in error: the DNA end matches TRBJ2-7 better. Germline-derived CDR1 and CDR2 are SGHDT and YYEEEE. CDR3 length: 13 residues. CDR3 amino acids: CASSLDWAHEQYF. The CDR3 DNA reads TGTGCCAGCAGCTTGGACTGGGCCCACGAGCAGTACTTC.

V is TRBV18 and J is TRBJ1-3; 7 nucleotides line up with TRBD1. There are 16 residues in the CDR3. Germline trimming cut 3 bases from V and 6 bases from J; bases unmatched to any gene: 11. Per germline, CDR1 KGHSH and CDR2 LQKENI. The CDR3 DNA reads TGTGCCAGCTCACCGGGCAGGGGACAGCAAGAAAACACCATATATTTT. Its translation: CASSPGRGQQENTIYF.

The gene calls are TRBV5-1 and TRBJ2-5; 8 bases map to TRBD2. Trimming removed 0 bases from V and 5 bases from J; junction bases left unmatched: 6. Germline V gene data show CDR1 as SGHRS and CDR2 as YFSETQ. The length of the CDR3 is 15 residues. This CDR3 reads CASSLERGGPETQYF. The CDR3 region has the DNA TGCGCCAGCAGCTTGGAACGGGGGGGTCCGGAGACCCAGTACTTC.

The chain combines TRBV7-9 with TRBJ1-4; D not certain. V lost 5 bases to trimming and J lost 5 bases, with 21 bases between them. The CDR3 is 17 residues long. Germline-derived CDR1 and CDR2 are SEHNR and FQNEAQ (reference sequence). The CDR3 is CASSPPTGREKNEKLFF. CDR3 nucleotides: TGTGCCAGCAGCCCCCCGACGGGCCGGGAAAAGAATGAAAAACTGTTTTTT.